The rows below give T cell receptor beta chains drawn from one sample of a study of read filtering for tumor transcriptome and immune sequencing. In TCRdb, the reads were re-called with MiXCR into one record per CDR3 protein. The table includes about 23,000 distinct CDR3 sequences, 12% to 15% detected once. Sequenced input: a population of CD138-negative cells sorted from bone marrow. Source of these receptors: a donor at least 40 years old with multiple myeloma. The conserved cysteine and the conserved F or W are not part of the CDR3 here. A clone size is listed for some rows: how often the clone was seen (once, few, many), or a class if it is expanded.

>TRBJ2-3|TRBV20-1|once
SARGLTSPPTDTQY
>TRBJ2-1|TRBV5-5|medium-sized
ASSLFQGMREQF
>TRBJ2-5|TRBV5-1|-
ASSFQDQETQY
>TRBJ1-6|TRBV4-1|-
ASSQVDMGFGGSPLH
>TRBJ2-1|TRBV5-1|many
ASSNRQGHEQF
>TRBJ2-3|TRBV20-1|-
SARVGAGTDTQY
>TRBJ1-5|TRBV5-1|many
ASSPAENQPQH
>TRBJ1-4|TRBV29-1|-
SVRVEKLF
>TRBJ2-1|TRBV20-1|-
SATDPGRKGNEQF
>TRBJ2-1|TRBV29-1|many
SVVGHPLAGNEQF
>TRBJ2-2|TRBV7-2|-
ASSLSGGGSAGELF
>TRBJ2-2|TRBV6-5|-
ASSYSGRGRTGELF
>TRBJ2-3|TRBV2|-
ASSTGDTDTQY
>TRBJ1-1|TRBV5-4|many
ASSRQGTNTEAF
>TRBJ2-7|TRBV28|-
ASSPLAGSYEQY
>TRBJ2-7|TRBV29-1|many
SVADYTYEQY
>TRBJ2-1|TRBV20-1|many
SARWTGNNEQF
>TRBJ2-5|TRBV29-1|many
SVDDRGLPQETQY
>TRBJ2-5|TRBV28|many
ASSITTQETQY
>TRBJ1-5|TRBV28|many
ASSLGTGGQLNQPQH
>TRBJ2-7|TRBV19|many
ASSIGQGYEQY
>TRBJ1-1|TRBV20-1|many
SAPGVGRAEAF
>TRBJ1-2|TRBV20-1|-
SARDREAIYGYT
>TRBJ2-6|TRBV20-1|many
SASATGRSLSGANVLT
>TRBJ1-5|TRBV5-1|few
ASSLAGHGNQPQH
>TRBJ2-5|TRBV18|many
ASSPDRFQETQY
>TRBJ2-7|TRBV29-1|many
SAIAGTYEQY
>TRBJ2-7|TRBV6-5|many
ASSYLSGETSGYEQY
>TRBJ1-4|TRBV14|few
ASSSSEKLF
>TRBJ2-3|TRBV20-1|many
SAINPLAGLWDTQY
>TRBJ2-3|TRBV5-4|-
ASSSGPSGSSTDTQY
>TRBJ2-1|TRBV11-2|-
ASSPSYSGGEQF
>TRBJ2-3|TRBV20-1|-
SARDGDTQY
>TRBJ2-6|TRBV6-2/TRBV6-3|many
ASSFTATSGANVLT
>TRBJ1-2|TRBV3-1|many
ASSQQELYGYT
>TRBJ2-3|TRBV11-2|-
ASSPGRTSGSTDTQY